The clone carrying this T cell receptor (beta chain) was recorded at least ten times. Its antigen remains unidentified. The sample belongs to a study of identical twins. Study observations and caveats: Possibly, invariant MAIT and iNKT cells partly confounded zero-insertion analyses.

TCRdb passed the 5' RACE reads through MiXCR, listing each CDR3 protein once. The profile shows about 690,000 distinct CDR3 sequences, approximately 6.1% of them singletons. The source of this sequence is a man younger than 30 in good health. Sequenced sample: naive T cells sorted from blood.

CDR3 bases: TGTGCCAGCAGTTTTACTCACAGGGGGGATCAGCCCCAGCATTTT. Translation: CASSFTHRGDQPQHF. The chain carries TRBV12-3 or TRBV12-4 and TRBJ1-5; 8 positions agree with TRBD1. This CDR3 spans 15 amino acids. V shed 3 bases and J 5 bases; nucleotides not matched to a gene: 6.